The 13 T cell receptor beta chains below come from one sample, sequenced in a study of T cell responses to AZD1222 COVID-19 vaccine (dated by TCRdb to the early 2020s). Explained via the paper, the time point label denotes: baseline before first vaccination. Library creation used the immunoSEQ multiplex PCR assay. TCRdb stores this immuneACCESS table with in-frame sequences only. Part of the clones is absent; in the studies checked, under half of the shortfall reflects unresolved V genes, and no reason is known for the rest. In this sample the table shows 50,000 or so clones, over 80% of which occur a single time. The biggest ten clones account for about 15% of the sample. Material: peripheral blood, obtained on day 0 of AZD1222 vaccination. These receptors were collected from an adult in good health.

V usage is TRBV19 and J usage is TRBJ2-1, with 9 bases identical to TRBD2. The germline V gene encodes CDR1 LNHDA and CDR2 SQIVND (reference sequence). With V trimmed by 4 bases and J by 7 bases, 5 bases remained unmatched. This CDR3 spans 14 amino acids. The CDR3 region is CASSNSGGSNEQFF. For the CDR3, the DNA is TGTGCCAGTAGTAATAGCGGGGGTTCGAATGAGCAGTTCTTC.

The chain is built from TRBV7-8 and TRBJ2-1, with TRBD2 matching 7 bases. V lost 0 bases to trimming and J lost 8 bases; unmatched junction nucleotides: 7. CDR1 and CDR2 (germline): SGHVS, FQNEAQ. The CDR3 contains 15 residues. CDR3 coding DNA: TGTGCCAGCAGCTTAGCGGGAGGGCCGAGTTATGAGCAGTTCTTC. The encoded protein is CASSLAGGPSYEQFF.

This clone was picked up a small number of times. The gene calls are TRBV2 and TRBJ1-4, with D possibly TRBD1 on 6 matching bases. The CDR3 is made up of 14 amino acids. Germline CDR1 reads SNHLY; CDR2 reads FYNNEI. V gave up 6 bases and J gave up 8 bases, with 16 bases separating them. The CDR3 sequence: CASSYTGSMEKLFF. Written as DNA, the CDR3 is TGTGCCAGCAGCTATACAGGGTCTATGGAAAAACTGTTTTTT.

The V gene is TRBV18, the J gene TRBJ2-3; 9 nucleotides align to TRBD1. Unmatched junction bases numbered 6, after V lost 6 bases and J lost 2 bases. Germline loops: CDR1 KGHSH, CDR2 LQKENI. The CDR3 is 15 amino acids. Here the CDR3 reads CASSPGQGNTDTQYF. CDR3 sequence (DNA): TGTGCCAGCTCCCCCGGACAGGGGAACACAGATACGCAGTATTTT.

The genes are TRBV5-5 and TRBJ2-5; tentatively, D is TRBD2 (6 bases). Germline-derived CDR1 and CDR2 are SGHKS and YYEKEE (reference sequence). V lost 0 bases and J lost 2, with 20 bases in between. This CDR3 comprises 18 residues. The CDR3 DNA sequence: TGTGCCAGCAGCTTGGGGCTAGCGAGAGAGGGTCCGCAAGAGACCCAGTACTTC. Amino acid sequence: CASSLGLAREGPQETQYF.

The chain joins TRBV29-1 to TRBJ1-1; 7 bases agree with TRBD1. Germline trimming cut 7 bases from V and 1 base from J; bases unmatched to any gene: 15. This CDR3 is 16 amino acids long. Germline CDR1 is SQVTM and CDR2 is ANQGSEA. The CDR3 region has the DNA TGCAGCGCCCGGGACAGTGGCCTAGGAGAGAACACTGAAGCTTTCTTT. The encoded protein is CSARDSGLGENTEAFF.

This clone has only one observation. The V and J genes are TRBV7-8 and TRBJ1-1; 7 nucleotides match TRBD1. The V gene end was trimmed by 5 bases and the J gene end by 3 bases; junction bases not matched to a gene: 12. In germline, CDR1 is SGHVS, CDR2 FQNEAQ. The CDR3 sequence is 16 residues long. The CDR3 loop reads CASSRREGGWDTEAFF. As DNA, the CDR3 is TGTGCCAGCAGCCGCCGGGAAGGGGGCTGGGACACTGAAGCTTTCTTT. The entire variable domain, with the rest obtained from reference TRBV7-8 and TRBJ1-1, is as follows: GAGVSQSPRYKVAKRGQDVALRCDPISGHVSLFWYQQALGQGPEFLTYFQNEAQLDKSGLPSDRFFAERPEGSVSTLKIQRTQQEDSAVYLCASSRREGGWDTEAFFGQGTRLTVV.

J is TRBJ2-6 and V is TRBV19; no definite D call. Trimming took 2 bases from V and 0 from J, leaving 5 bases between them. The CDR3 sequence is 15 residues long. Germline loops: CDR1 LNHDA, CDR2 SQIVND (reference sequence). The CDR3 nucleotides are TGTGCCAGTAGTATATCTGCCTCTGGGGCCAACGTCCTGACTTTC. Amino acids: CASSISASGANVLTF.

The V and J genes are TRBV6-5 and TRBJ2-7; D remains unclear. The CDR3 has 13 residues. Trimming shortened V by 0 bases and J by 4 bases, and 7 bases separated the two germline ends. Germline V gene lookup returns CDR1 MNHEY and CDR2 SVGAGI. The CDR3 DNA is TGTGCCAGCAGTTACTCATTATATTACGAGCAGTACTTC. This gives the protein CASSYSLYYEQYF.

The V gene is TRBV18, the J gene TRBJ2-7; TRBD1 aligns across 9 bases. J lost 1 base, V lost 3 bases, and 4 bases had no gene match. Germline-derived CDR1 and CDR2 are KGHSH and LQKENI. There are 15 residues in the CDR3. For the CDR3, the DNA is TGTGCCAGCTCACCTCCGACAGGGGGGTCCTACGAGCAGTACTTC. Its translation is CASSPPTGGSYEQYF.

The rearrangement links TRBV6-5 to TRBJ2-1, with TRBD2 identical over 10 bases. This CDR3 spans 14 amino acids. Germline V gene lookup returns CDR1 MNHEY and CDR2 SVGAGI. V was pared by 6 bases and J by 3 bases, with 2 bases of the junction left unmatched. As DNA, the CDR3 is TGTGCCAGCAGACTAGCGGGAAACTACAATGAGCAGTTCTTC. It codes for CASRLAGNYNEQFF.

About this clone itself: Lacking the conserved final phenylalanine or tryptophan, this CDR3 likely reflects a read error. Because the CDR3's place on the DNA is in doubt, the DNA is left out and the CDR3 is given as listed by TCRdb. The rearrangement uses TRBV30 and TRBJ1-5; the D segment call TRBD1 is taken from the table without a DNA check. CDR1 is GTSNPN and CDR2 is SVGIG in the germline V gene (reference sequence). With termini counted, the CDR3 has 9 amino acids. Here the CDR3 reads CAWTPWDRS.

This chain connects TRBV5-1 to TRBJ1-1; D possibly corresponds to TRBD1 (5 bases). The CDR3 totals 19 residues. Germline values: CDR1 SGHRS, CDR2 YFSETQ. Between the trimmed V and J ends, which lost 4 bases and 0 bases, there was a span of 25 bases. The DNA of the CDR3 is TGCGCCAGCAGCGATGGTAGGGGCCTTGGGATTAGTATGAACACTGAAGCTTTCTTT. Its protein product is CASSDGRGLGISMNTEAFF.